This TCR beta chain was recorded in a study of cytomegalovirus exposure and HLA in healthy donors. On the study more broadly: Unique TCRs from HLA-typed donors, around 93 million of them, were held in an early data release. Study outcomes and limitations: Association of a missense DCLRE1C variant with TCR beta V- and J-gene trimming was reported in a later analysis. What a later analysis showed was that several of the most significant clusters appeared linked to common viral pathogens. The authors reported that TCR beta sequences could predict HLA-A and HLA-B alleles. These predictions were accurate for most subjects in the first cohort.

This clone has just a few counts. What it binds is not known. The V gene lost 6 bases and the J gene lost 0 bases, with 6 bases spanning the gap. The germline gives CDR1 SNHLY, CDR2 FYNNEI. CDR3 length equals 12 residues. Vbeta (60) and Jbeta (13) primers were used in the PCR. The method was immunoSEQ multiplex PCR; TCRdb's version includes in-frame clones alone and lacks a portion of them. The repertoire consists of 110,000 or so clones, with roughly 63% occurring once and the leading ten covering 4.5% to 5.5%. This receptor was identified in a woman in her 70s in good health and CMV-seropositive. The gene calls are TRBV2 and TRBJ2-7; weak D call: TRBD1 (5 bases). Sequenced material: PBMCs. This chain's CDR3 is CASRDNSYEQYF. DNA of the CDR3: TGTGCCAGCAGGGACAACTCCTACGAGCAGTACTTC.